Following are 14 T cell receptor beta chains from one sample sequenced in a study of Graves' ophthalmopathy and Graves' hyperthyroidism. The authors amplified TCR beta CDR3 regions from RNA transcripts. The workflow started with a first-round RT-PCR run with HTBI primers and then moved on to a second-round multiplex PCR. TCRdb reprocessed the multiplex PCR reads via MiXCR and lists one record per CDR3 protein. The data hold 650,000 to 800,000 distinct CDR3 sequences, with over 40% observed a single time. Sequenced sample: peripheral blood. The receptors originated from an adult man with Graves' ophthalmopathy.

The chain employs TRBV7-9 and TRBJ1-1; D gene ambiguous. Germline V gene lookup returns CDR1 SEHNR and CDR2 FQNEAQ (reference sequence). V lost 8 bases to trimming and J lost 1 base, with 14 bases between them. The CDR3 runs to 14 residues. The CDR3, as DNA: TGTGCCAGCTCAACCACCATCCAGAACACTGAAGCTTTCTTT. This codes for CASSTTIQNTEAFF.

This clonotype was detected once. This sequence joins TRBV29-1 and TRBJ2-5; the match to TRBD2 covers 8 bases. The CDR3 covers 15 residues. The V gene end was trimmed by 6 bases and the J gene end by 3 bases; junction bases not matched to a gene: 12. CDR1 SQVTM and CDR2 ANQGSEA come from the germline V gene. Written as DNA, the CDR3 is TGCAGCGTCGCAGAGGTAGCGGGGTTCGAAGAGACCCAGTACTTC. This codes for CSVAEVAGFEETQYF.

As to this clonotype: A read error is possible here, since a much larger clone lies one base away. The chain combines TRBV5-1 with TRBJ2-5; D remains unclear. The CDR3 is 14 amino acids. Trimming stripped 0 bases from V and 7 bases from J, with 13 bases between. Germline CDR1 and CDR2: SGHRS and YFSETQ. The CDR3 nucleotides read TGCGCCAGCAGCTTGGAGTATGGAACGGGGACCCAGTACTTC. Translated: CASSLEYGTGTQYF. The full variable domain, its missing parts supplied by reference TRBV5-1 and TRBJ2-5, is KAGVTQTPRYLIKTRGQQVTLSCSPISGHRSVSWYQQTPGQGLQFLFEYFSETQRNKGNFPGRFSGRQFSNSRSEMNVSTLELGDSALYLCASSLEYGTGTQYFGPGTRLLVL.

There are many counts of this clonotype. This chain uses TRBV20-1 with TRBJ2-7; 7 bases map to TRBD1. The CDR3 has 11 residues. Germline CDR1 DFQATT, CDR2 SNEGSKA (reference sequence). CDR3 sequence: CSARTGYEQYF. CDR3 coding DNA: TGCAGCGCCCGGACAGGATACGAGCAGTACTTC.

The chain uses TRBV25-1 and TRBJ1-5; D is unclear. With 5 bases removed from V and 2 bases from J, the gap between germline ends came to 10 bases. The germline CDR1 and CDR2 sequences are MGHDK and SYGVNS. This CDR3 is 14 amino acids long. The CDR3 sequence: CASSQRSGNQPQHF. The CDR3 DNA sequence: TGTGCCAGCAGTCAGAGGTCGGGCAATCAGCCCCAGCATTTT.

In DNA form, the CDR3 reads TGCAGTGCCGCACGGGAGACCCAGTACTTC. This codes for CSAARETQYF. This chain links TRBV20-1 with TRBJ2-5, with D uncertain. The CDR3 is 10 amino acids. V dropped 6 bases and J dropped 5 bases, with 7 bases sitting between them. Germline loops: CDR1 DFQATT, CDR2 SNEGSKA (reference sequence).

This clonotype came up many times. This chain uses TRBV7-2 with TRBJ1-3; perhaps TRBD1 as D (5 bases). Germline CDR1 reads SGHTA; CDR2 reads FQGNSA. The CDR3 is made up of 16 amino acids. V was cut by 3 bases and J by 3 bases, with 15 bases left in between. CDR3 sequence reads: CASSFGGGYGGNTIYF. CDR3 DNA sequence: TGTGCCAGCAGCTTCGGGGGGGGATATGGTGGAAACACCATATATTTT.

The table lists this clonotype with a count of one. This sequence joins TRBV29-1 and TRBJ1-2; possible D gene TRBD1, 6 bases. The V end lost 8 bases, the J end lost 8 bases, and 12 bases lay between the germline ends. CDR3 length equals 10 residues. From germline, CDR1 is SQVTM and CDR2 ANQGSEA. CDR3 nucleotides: TGCAGCATTAACAGGGACGGCTACACCTTC. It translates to CSINRDGYTF.

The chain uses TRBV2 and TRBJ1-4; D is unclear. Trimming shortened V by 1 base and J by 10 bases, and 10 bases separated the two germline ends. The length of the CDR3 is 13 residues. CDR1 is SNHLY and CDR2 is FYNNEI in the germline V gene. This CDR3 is CASSEEQVGKLFF. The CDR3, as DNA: TGTGCCAGCAGTGAAGAGCAAGTTGGAAAACTGTTTTTT.

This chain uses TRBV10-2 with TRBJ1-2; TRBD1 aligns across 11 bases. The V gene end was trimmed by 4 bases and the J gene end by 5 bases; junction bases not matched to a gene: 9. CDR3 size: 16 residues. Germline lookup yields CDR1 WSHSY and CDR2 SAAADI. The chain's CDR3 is CASSGTGGPSGYGYTF. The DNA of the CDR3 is TGCGCCAGCAGTGGGACAGGGGGCCCGTCGGGTTATGGCTACACCTTC.

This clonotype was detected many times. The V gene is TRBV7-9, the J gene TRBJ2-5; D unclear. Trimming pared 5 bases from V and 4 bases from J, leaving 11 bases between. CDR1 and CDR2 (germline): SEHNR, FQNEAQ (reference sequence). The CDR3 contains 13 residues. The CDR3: CASSPVPVETQYF. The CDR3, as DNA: TGTGCCAGCAGCCCGGTGCCGGTAGAGACCCAGTACTTC.

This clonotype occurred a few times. Here the CDR3 DNA reads TGTGCCAGCAGTTCCGGGACACTAACGGGGACCCAGTACTTC. It encodes CASSSGTLTGTQYF. The V gene is TRBV7-9, the J gene TRBJ2-5; D might be TRBD1 (6 bases). Germline CDR1 is SEHNR and CDR2 is FQNEAQ (reference sequence). Trimming pared 6 bases from V and 7 bases from J, leaving 18 bases between. The CDR3 length is 14 residues.

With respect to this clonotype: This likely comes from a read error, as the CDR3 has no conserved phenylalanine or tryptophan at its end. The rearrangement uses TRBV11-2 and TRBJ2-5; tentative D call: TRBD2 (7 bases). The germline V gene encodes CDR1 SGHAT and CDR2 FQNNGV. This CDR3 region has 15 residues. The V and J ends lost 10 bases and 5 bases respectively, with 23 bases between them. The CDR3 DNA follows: TGTGCCACCCGATACAGGGAGGGGCTCGGGGAGACCCAGTACCTC. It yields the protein CATRYREGLGETQYL.

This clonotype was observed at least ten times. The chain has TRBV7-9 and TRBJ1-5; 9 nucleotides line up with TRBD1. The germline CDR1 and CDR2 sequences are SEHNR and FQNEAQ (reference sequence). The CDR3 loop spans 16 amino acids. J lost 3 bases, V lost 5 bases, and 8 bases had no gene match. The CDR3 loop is CASSPGQGRNNQPQHF. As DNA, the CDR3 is TGTGCCAGCAGCCCTGGACAGGGGCGGAACAATCAGCCCCAGCATTTT.